This TCR beta chain is drawn from a study of T-cell memory formation after mild COVID-19. Study at large: Clusters of TCRs were largely donor specific. Overall study findings and caveats: Clones shrinking from day 15 to 85 showed even CD4/CD8 mixes; later expanders tilted CD4+. The CD4+ clones that contracted clustered mainly within CM and EM, and the CD8+ clones concentrated in EMRA.

TCRdb reanalysed the 5' RACE reads using MiXCR and keeps one entry per CDR3 protein. The profile shows more than 400,000 distinct CDR3 sequences, 18% of them singletons. This clonotype was observed a few times. What it recognizes is unknown. The CDR3 spans 17 residues. Looked up from germline, CDR1 is DFQATT and CDR2 is SNEGSKA (reference sequence). The ends lost 5 bases at V and 10 bases at J; junction bases unmatched: 16. Specimen: PBMCs or a T cell subset sorted from them (not recorded which). The origin of this receptor is an adult woman who had mild COVID-19 (a few samples of this study predate the infection). Cell type and time point are not known. The J gene is TRBJ1-6, the V gene TRBV20-1; 11 bases map to TRBD1. Here the CDR3 reads CSALLLLDRGLRSPLHF. The CDR3 DNA follows: TGCAGTGCTCTCCTCCTTTTGGACAGGGGGCTTCGGTCACCCCTCCACTTT.